This T cell receptor (beta chain) came from a study of T cells in Graves' hyperthyroidism and ophthalmopathy. Researchers defined stable Graves' hyperthyroidism as no ophthalmopathy progression within 18 months. Thyroid ultrasound and orbital computed tomography, with clinical symptoms and serum thyroxine and TRAb, informed diagnoses. The table lists this clonotype with a few counts. The CDR3 is made up of 14 amino acids. Germline V CDR1 and CDR2: SGDLS, YYNGEE. The J segment lost 5 bases and the V segment lost 4 bases, leaving 7 bases of the junction unmatched. Researchers amplified the TCR beta CDR3 regions from RNA transcripts. In the first-round RT-PCR of the TCR CDR3, the HTBI primer set was used. TCRdb reprocessed the multiplex PCR reads with MiXCR, giving one entry per CDR3 protein. The sample lists some 760,000 distinct CDR3 sequences; about 15% were seen once.

The source is a woman aged 18-29 years with Graves' hyperthyroidism. The chain joins TRBV9 to TRBJ2-7, with TRBD2 matching over 9 bases. What was sequenced was blood. The CDR3 nucleotides are TGTGCCAGCAGCCTTAGCGGGAGTCCCAACGAGCAGTACTTC. It yields the protein CASSLSGSPNEQYF.